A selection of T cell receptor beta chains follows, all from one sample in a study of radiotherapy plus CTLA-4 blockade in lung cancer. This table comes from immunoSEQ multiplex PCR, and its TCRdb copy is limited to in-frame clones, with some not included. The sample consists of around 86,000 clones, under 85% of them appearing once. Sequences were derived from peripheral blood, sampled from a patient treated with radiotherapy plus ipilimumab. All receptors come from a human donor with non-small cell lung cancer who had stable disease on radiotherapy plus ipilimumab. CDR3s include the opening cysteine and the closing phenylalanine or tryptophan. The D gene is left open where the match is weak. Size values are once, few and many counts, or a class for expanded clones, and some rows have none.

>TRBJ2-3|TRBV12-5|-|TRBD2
TGTGCTAGTGCCCTCTCGGGGGGGCTGGATACGCAGTATTTT
CASALSGGLDTQYF
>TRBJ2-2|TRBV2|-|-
TGTGCCAGCACGAGAGGAGGGAACACCGGGGAGCTGTTTTTT
CASTRGGNTGELFF
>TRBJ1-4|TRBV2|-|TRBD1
TGTGCCAGCGGATTAGTAACGACAGGGACAACAACTAATGAAAAACTGTTTTTT
CASGLVTTGTTTNEKLFF
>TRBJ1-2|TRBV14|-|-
TGTGCCAGCAGCCTAGATTTCTATGGCTACACCTTC
CASSLDFYGYTF
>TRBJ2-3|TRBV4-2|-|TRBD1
TGTGCCAGCAGCCAAGATCGGGTAACAGACAGGGGACAGGCAGATACGCAGTATTTT
CASSQDRVTDRGQADTQYF
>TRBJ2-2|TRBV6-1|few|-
TGTGCCAGCGAGGGTTACGCAGCCACCGGGGAGCTGTTTTTT
CASEGYAATGELFF
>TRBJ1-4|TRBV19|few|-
TGTGCCAGTAGTCCGGGCCGCAGGGAAAAACTGTTTTTT
CASSPGRREKLFF
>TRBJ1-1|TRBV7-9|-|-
TGTGCCAGCAGCTTACGAGCGGGGAACACTGAAGCTTTCTTT
CASSLRAGNTEAFF
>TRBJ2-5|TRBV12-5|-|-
TGTGCTAGTGGTCCCGGGCCCGGGACCCAGTACTTC
CASGPGPGTQYF
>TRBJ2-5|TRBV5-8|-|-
TGTGCCAGCAGCCACGGGGGTCGTGGGGAGACCCAGTACTTC
CASSHGGRGETQYF
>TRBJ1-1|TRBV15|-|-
TGTGCCACCAGCAGACCTCAAGGGTTTTCGGCTGAAGCTTTCTTT
CATSRPQGFSAEAFF
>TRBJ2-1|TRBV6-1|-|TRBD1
TGTGGCCTAGGGGGCAACTCCTACAATGAGCAGTTCTTC
CGLGGNSYNEQFF
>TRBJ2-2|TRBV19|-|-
TGTGCCAGTAGTAGTCCCGGGTCCTCTACTGGCACCGGGGAGCTGTTTTTT
CASSSPGSSTGTGELFF
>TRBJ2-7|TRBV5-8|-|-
TGTGCCAGCAACCCGTTGGGGGGAAGCTCCTACGAGCAGTACTTC
CASNPLGGSSYEQYF
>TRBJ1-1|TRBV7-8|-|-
TGTGCCAGCAGCCTTAGGGGGGGGGAGAACACTGAAGCTTTCTTT
CASSLRGGENTEAFF
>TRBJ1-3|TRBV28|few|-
TGTGCCAGCACCGAGAGCTCTGGAAACACCATATATTTT
CASTESSGNTIYF
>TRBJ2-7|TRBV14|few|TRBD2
TGTGCCAGCAGCCAACTCAACTCCGGGACTAGCGACGACGAGCAGTACTTC
CASSQLNSGTSDDEQYF
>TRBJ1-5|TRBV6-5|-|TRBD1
TGTGCCAGCAGTAGGGACAGGACCTCCAATCAGCCCCAGCATTTT
CASSRDRTSNQPQHF
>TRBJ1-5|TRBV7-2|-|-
TGTGCCAGCAGCTTAGTAAGACGAGTGAATAGCAATCAGCCCCAGCATTTT
CASSLVRRVNSNQPQHF
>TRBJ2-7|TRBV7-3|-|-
TGTGCCAGCAGCCTCAGCGAAGGGGGCGAGCAGTACTTC
CASSLSEGGEQYF
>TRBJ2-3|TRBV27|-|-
TGTGCCAGCAGTCCGGGGACATTACGGCAGTATTTT
CASSPGTLRQYF
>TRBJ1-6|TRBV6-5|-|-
TGTGCCAGCAGTTACTACGGAAATAATTCACCCCTCCACTTT
CASSYYGNNSPLHF
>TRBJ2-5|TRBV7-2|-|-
TGTGCCAGCAGCTTAGTAGCCGTTCAAGAGACCCAGTACTTC
CASSLVAVQETQYF
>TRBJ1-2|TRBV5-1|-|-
TGCGCCAGCAGCTTTTATGGGGCCCTCAAGTCTAACTATGGCTACACCTTC
CASSFYGALKSNYGYTF
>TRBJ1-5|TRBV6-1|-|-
TGTGCCAGCAAGGGTACCAATCAGCCCCAGCATTTT
CASKGTNQPQHF
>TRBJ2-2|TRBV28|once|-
TGTGCCAGCAGTTTTGTAGGGGGGAGCACCGGGGAGCTGTTTTTT
CASSFVGGSTGELFF
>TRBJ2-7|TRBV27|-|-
TGTGCCAGCAGTTTGGGACTTGGGGGAAACGAGCAGTACTTC
CASSLGLGGNEQYF
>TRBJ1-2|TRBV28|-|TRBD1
TGTGCCAGCAGCCTACCGACAGGGGGTTATGGCTACACCTTC
CASSLPTGGYGYTF
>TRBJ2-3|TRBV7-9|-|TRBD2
TGTGCCAGCAGCCATCTAGCGGGGGGCACAGATACGCAGTATTTT
CASSHLAGGTDTQYF
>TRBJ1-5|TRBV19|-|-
TGTGCCAGTAGTGTCGGTACAGGGTTCGGACCCCAGCATTTT
CASSVGTGFGPQHF
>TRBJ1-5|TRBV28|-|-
TGTGCCAGCAGTTGGGACGGAAGAAATCAGCCCCAGCATTTT
CASSWDGRNQPQHF
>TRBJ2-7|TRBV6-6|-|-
TGTGCCAGCAGTTCTGTAGGGGGAGGGGAGCAGTACTTC
CASSSVGGGEQYF
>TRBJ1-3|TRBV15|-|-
TGTGCCACCAGCAGAGTCGCCGGGACTTGGAGCTCTGGAAACACCATATATTTT
CATSRVAGTWSSGNTIYF
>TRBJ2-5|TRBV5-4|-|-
TGTGCCAGCAGCTTGATGACGACCGGAGAGACCCAGTACTTC
CASSLMTTGETQYF
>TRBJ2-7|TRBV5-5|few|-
TGTGCCAGCAGCTTGGTGGAGTTCCCCTCCTACGAGCAGTACTTC
CASSLVEFPSYEQYF
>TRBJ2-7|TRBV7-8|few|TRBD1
TGTGCCACCCAATTACGGACAGGGGGCGTGCAAAGGTACGAGCAGTACTTC
CATQLRTGGVQRYEQYF
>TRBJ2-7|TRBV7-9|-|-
TGTGCCAGCAGCCGCGGGGGCAACGAGCAGTACTTC
CASSRGGNEQYF
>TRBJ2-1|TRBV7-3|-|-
TGTGCCAGCAGCTTACTCCAAAATTCCGTCAATGAGCAGTTCTTC
CASSLLQNSVNEQFF
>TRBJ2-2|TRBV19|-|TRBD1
TGTGCCAGTATAGAGGGGGCGGGCACCGGGGAGCTGTTTTTT
CASIEGAGTGELFF
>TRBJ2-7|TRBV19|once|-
TGTGCCAGTAGTGAATCCCGGGATGGTTACGAGCAGTACTTC
CASSESRDGYEQYF
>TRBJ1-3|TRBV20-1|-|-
TGCAGTGCTAGATCTGGAAACACCATATATTTT
CSARSGNTIYF
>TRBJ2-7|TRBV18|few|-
TGTGCCAGCTCACTAGTGACCCTGGACGAGCAGTACTTC
CASSLVTLDEQYF
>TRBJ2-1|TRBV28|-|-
TGTGCCAGCAGGGTGGGGGGTCCCCGCTACAATGAGCAGTTCTTC
CASRVGGPRYNEQFF
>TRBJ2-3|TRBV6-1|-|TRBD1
TGTGCCAGCTTCCCCAGGGGGCGAGGGACAGATACGCAGTATTTT
CASFPRGRGTDTQYF
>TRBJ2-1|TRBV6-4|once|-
TGTGCCAGCAGTGACCCTGGCAGGGGCCACAATGAGCAGTTCTTC
CASSDPGRGHNEQFF
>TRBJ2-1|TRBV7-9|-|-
TGTGCCAGCAGCTTAGGTCTAGCGAATGAGCAGTTCTTC
CASSLGLANEQFF
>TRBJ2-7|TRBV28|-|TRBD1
TGTGCCAGCAGTGTACTTCGGACAGGGGTCGAGCAGTACTTC
CASSVLRTGVEQYF
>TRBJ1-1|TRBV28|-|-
TGTGCCAGCACTTATGGGAACCCGAACACTGAAGCTTTCTTT
CASTYGNPNTEAFF
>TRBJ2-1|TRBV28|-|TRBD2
TGTGCCAGCAATCTCCTAGCGGGGGGGATAAACTCCTACAATGAGCAGTTCTTC
CASNLLAGGINSYNEQFF
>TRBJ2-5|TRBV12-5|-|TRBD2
TGTGCTAGTGGTTTGTACTCAGGGAGGGATGGGACCCAGTACTTC
CASGLYSGRDGTQYF
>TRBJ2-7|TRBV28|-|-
TGTGCCAGCAGTTCAGGGGACCCCTACGAGCAGTACTTC
CASSSGDPYEQYF